This T cell receptor (beta chain) was obtained from a study of tumor-infiltrating lymphocytes in primary liver carcinoma. cDNA specific to TCR beta was made from 450 to 500 ng of total RNA, with a constant-region primer employed for priming. Three nested multiplex PCR rounds, a slightly modified ARM-PCR method, built the TCR beta libraries. The first two PCR rounds used TRBV1-TRBV30 forward primers with a C-beta reverse primer, nine to eleven cycles each. TCRdb fed the multiplex PCR reads into MiXCR, producing one record per CDR3 protein. The sample gives about 330,000 distinct CDR3 sequences, roughly two thirds of which show up once; approximately 5.9% is in the top ten. Worth noting for this clonotype: One junction end disagrees with the germline gene, perhaps due to a read error.

Both blood RNA, taken from unsorted whole blood, and germline DNA were extracted. The CDR3 runs 17 residues. Germline lookup yields CDR1 MNHEY and CDR2 SVGAGI. V is TRBV6-5 and J is TRBJ1-1, with 9 bases aligning to TRBD1. The receptor comes from a man in his forties with primary liver carcinoma and hepatitis B virus infection. Sequences were obtained from peripheral blood. CDR3: CASSASVRQGVNTEAFF. The CDR3 DNA reads TGTGCCAGCAGCGCATCCGTCCGACAGGGGGTGAATACTGAAGCTTTCTTT.